Each of the 11 T cell receptor beta chains below was sequenced from the same sample in a study of shared clonotypes between healthy human individuals. TCRdb's copy holds only in-frame clones and misses some; the assay was immunoSEQ multiplex PCR. Counted here are 1.4 million to 1.5 million clones, around 97% occurring once; the ten biggest clones make up 1.2%. Material for sequencing was naive CD4+ T cells sorted from blood. Subset given: CD45RA+ positively selected. These receptors were collected from a man aged 30 to 45 in good health.

V is TRBV29-1 and J is TRBJ2-1; tentative D call: TRBD1 (5 bases). The V gene lost 4 bases and the J gene lost 8 bases, with 18 bases spanning the gap. The CDR3 is 14 amino acids. Germline V CDR1 and CDR2: SQVTM, ANQGSEA. The CDR3: CSVGFRVRADEQFF. The CDR3, as DNA: TGCAGCGTTGGATTCAGGGTTCGTGCCGATGAGCAGTTCTTC.

Points on this clone: Because the CDR3's place on the DNA is in doubt, the DNA is left out and the CDR3 is given as listed by TCRdb. The chain recombines TRBV28 with TRBJ2-3; the table's D call, TRBD2, has no DNA check behind it. A total of 17 residues make up the CDR3, ends included. Germline assignment: CDR1 MDHEN and CDR2 SYDVKM. The CDR3 reads CASSSSLAGSRTDTQYF.

The gene calls are TRBV14 and TRBJ1-3, with 8 bases matching TRBD1. There are 15 residues in the CDR3. V was pared by 4 bases and J by 6 bases, with 8 bases of the junction left unmatched. Germline V gene sequence: CDR1 SGHDN, CDR2 FVKESK. The DNA of the CDR3 is TGTGCCAGCAGCCTCACAGGGGGTTCGATAAACACCATATATTTT. This gives the protein CASSLTGGSINTIYF.

The chain couples TRBV18 to TRBJ2-2; 7 bases align to TRBD2. In germline, CDR1 is KGHSH, CDR2 LQKENI. V dropped 6 bases and J dropped 0; count of bases not matched to a gene: 4. The CDR3 consists of 15 residues. CDR3 bases: TGTGCCAGCTCGCGGACTAGGACGAACACCGGGGAGCTGTTTTTT. Its protein is CASSRTRTNTGELFF.

V usage is TRBV29-1 and J usage is TRBJ2-7; TRBD1 is a possible D gene (6 bases). This CDR3 has 15 residues. V shed 4 bases and J shed 3 bases, with 19 bases lying between them. Germline V gives CDR1 SQVTM, CDR2 ANQGSEA. The CDR3 is CSVGSRTAEVYEQYF. DNA of the CDR3: TGCAGCGTTGGTTCCAGGACAGCCGAAGTCTACGAGCAGTACTTC.

V gene TRBV2 combines with J gene TRBJ2-2; unclear D gene. The germline V and J ends were trimmed by 5 bases and 6 bases, with 10 bases remaining between them. This CDR3 region has 13 residues. CDR1 SNHLY and CDR2 FYNNEI come from the germline V gene. This CDR3 is CASSPIGPGELFF. CDR3 coding DNA: TGTGCCAGCAGTCCGATCGGGCCCGGGGAGCTGTTTTTT.

The gene calls are TRBV28 and TRBJ2-1, with 9 bases fitting TRBD2. Germline values: CDR1 MDHEN, CDR2 SYDVKM. V lost 5 bases, J lost 10 bases, and 12 bases stayed unmatched. The CDR3 is 15 residues long. The CDR3 protein is CASSPGLAPTREQFF. CDR3 nucleotide sequence: TGTGCCAGCAGTCCCGGACTAGCGCCCACAAGGGAGCAGTTCTTC.

The V call is TRBV7-8, the J call TRBJ1-2; D remains unclear. Trimming took 1 base from V and 8 from J, leaving 17 bases between them. Germline V lookup: CDR1 SGHVS, CDR2 FQNEAQ. The CDR3 is 15 residues long. CDR3 DNA sequence: TGTGCCAGCAGCTTAGTGACCGTCCCGGCAGACGGCTACACCTTC. Protein: CASSLVTVPADGYTF.

The V call is TRBV9, the J call TRBJ1-1, with 7 bases aligning to TRBD1. V lost 4 bases and J lost 12; bases outside the gene matches: 12. The CDR3 totals 13 residues. Germline CDR1 and CDR2: SGDLS and YYNGEE. In DNA, the CDR3 is TGTGCCAGCAGCTCAAAAATCCAGGGGGTTTCTTTCTTT. Its protein product is CASSSKIQGVSFF.

V usage is TRBV29-1 and J usage is TRBJ1-1; no reliable D call. Between the trimmed V and J ends, which lost 2 bases and 2 bases, there was a span of 6 bases. This CDR3 has 12 amino acids. Germline V gene lookup returns CDR1 SQVTM and CDR2 ANQGSEA. In DNA, the CDR3 is TGCAGCGTTGAAAACCCAAACACTGAAGCTTTCTTT. Translating it yields CSVENPNTEAFF.

V gene TRBV18 combines with J gene TRBJ1-3; D unclear. The germline V gene has CDR1 KGHSH and CDR2 LQKENI. V was trimmed by 1 base and J by 1 base, leaving 14 bases between them. This CDR3 spans 17 amino acids. For the CDR3, the DNA is TGTGCCAGCTCACCACTCAGCAGCCGGCAATCTGGAAACACCATATATTTT. Translated, it gives CASSPLSSRQSGNTIYF.